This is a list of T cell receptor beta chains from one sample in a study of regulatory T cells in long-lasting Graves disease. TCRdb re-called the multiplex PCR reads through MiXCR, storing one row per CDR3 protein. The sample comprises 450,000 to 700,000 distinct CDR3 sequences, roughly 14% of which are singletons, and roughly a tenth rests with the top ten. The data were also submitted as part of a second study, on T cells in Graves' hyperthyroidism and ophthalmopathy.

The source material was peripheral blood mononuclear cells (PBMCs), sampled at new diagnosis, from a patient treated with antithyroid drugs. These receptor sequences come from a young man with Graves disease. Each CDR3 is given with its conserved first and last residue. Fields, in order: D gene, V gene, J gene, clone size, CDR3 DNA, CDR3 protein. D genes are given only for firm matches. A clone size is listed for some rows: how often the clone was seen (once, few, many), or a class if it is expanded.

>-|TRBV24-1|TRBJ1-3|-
TGTGCCACCGGTCCGGGGGGCTCTGGAAACACCATATATTTT
CATGPGGSGNTIYF
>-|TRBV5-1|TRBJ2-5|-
TGCGCCAGCAGCTGGGACCCGGAGAACCCCCAGTACTTC
CASSWDPENPQYF
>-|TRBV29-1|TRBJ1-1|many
TGCAGCACTAACAAGGGCCCTGAAGCTTTCTTT
CSTNKGPEAFF
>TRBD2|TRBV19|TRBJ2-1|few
TGTGCCAGTAGCAAAACCGGGACTACTTACAATGAGCAGTTCTTC
CASSKTGTTYNEQFF
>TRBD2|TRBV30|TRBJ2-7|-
TGTGCCTGGGGGAGGGGAGGGACCTCCTACAATGAGCAGTACTTC
CAWGRGGTSYNEQYF
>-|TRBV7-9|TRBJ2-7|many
TGTGCCAGCAGCTCCCGGCAGCTGTCGTACGAGCAGTACTTC
CASSSRQLSYEQYF
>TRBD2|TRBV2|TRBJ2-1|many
TGTGCCACCTCGGGACTAGCGGGTAACAATGAGCAGTTCTTC
CATSGLAGNNEQFF
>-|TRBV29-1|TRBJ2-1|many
TGCAGCGTTGAAGGGGGGGCTAGCTCCTACAATGAGCAGTTCTTC
CSVEGGASSYNEQFF
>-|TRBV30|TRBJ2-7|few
TGTGCCTGGAATCCGCTCGATATCTACGAGCAGTACTTC
CAWNPLDIYEQYF
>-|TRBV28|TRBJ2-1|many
TGTGCCAGCAGTTTACCAGGCTGGGAGCAGTTCTTC
CASSLPGWEQFF
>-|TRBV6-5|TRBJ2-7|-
TGTGCCAGCAGTTGCTTCGACGAGCAGTACTTC
CASSCFDEQYF
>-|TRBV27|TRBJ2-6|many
TGTGCCAGCAGTGCGCTCCTCTCTGGGGCCAACGTCCTGACTTTC
CASSALLSGANVLTF
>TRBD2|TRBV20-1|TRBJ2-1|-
TGCAGTACTCCACCACAACCTAGCGGGAAAACCTACGAGCAGTTCTTC
CSTPPQPSGKTYEQFF
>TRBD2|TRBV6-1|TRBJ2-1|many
TGTGCCAGCACCCCTAGGCGACTAGCGATATACAATGAGCAGTTCTTC
CASTPRRLAIYNEQFF
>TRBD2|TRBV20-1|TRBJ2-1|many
TGCAGTGCTAGAGTGACTAGCGGACCTTCCTACAATGAGCAGTTCTTC
CSARVTSGPSYNEQFF
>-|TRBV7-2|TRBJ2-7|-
TGTGCCAGCAGCGGGTGGGGGGGCGACGAGCGGTACTTC
CASSGWGGDERYF
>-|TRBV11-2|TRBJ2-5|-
TGTGCCAGCAGCTTCCGCGAACAAGAGACCCAGTACTTC
CASSFREQETQYF
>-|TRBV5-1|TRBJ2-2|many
TGCGCCAGCAGCTTACAGGAGCGCCACACCGGGGAGCTGTTTTTT
CASSLQERHTGELFF
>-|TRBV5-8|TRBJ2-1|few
TGTGCCAGCAGCTGGCGGACGCTAACAATCTCCTACAATGAGCAGTTCTTC
CASSWRTLTISYNEQFF
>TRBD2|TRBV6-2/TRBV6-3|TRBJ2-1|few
TGTGCCAGCAGCCTCTTCGGGACTAGCGGGAGTAATGAGCAGTTCTTC
CASSLFGTSGSNEQFF
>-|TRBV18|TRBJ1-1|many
TGTGCCAGCTCACCATCCTTATCCACTGAAGCTTTCTTT
CASSPSLSTEAFF
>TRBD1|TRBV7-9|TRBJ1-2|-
TGTGCCAGCAGCTTACCCGACAGGGGGAACTATGGCTACACCTTC
CASSLPDRGNYGYTF
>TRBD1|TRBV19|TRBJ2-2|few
TGTGCCAGTGGAAAGGGACAGGGGAACACCGGGGAGCTGTTTTTT
CASGKGQGNTGELFF
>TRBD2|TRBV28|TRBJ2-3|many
TGTGCCAGCAGCCCGGGGGGACTAGCGGAAGATACGCAGTATTTT
CASSPGGLAEDTQYF
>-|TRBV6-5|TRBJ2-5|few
TGTGCCAGCAGTTACTCGAAGGGACCGACGTTAGAGACCCAGTACTTC
CASSYSKGPTLETQYF
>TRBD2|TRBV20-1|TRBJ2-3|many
TGCAGTGCTAGAGATGTGAGCGGGAGGACCACAGATACGCAGTATTTT
CSARDVSGRTTDTQYF
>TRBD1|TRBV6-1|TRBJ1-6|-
TGTGCCAGCAGCCCGGGACAGGGGGCCTATTCACCCCTCCACTTT
CASSPGQGAYSPLHF
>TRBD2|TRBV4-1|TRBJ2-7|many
TGCGCCAGCAGCCAAGCCCTAGCGGGAGGGCCCTACGAGCAGTACTTC
CASSQALAGGPYEQYF
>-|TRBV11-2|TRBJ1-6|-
TGTGCCAGCAGCTTAAGTCAGAGACCTTCACCCCTCCACTTT
CASSLSQRPSPLHF
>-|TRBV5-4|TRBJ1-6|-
TGTGCCAGCAGCTTGAGGGGCACCAATGATTCACCCCTCCACTTT
CASSLRGTNDSPLHF
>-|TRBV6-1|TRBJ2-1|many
TGTGCCAGCAGTCATGCACGGTTGGGGGCCTACAATGAGCAGTTCTTC
CASSHARLGAYNEQFF
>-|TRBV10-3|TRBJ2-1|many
TGTGCCATCAGTGACTCAACCGGAGTAGCGTACAATGAGCAGTTCTTC
CAISDSTGVAYNEQFF
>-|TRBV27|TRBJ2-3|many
TGTGCCAGCAGTGGGAGGGGTGGCGCGAGGGGGCCAGATACGCAGTATTTT
CASSGRGGARGPDTQYF